The TCR beta chain described here comes from a study of OX40 agonist ivuxolimab in advanced cancers. Background on the study: Intravenous ivuxolimab at 0.01 to 10 mg/kg was given to patients every 2 weeks.

J lost 2 bases, V lost 2 bases, and 6 bases had no gene match. The germline gives CDR1 MNHNY, CDR2 SVGAGI (reference sequence). CDR3 length: 16 amino acids. Repertoires were generated with immunoSEQ multiplex PCR, while TCRdb's copy carries only in-frame clones and drops some. Among 70,000 or so clones listed, approximately 81% were seen once. V usage is TRBV6-6 and J usage is TRBJ2-7; 10 nucleotides match TRBD2. The sequenced sample was CD4+ or CD8+ T cells sorted from blood, obtained in a trial of the OX40 agonist ivuxolimab. This clonotype was sampled from an adult with an advanced solid tumor such as melanoma, head and neck, liver or kidney cancer. The CDR3 loop reads CASSYPSGGGTYEQYF. In DNA form, the CDR3 reads TGTGCCAGCAGTTACCCTAGCGGGGGAGGAACCTACGAGCAGTACTTC.